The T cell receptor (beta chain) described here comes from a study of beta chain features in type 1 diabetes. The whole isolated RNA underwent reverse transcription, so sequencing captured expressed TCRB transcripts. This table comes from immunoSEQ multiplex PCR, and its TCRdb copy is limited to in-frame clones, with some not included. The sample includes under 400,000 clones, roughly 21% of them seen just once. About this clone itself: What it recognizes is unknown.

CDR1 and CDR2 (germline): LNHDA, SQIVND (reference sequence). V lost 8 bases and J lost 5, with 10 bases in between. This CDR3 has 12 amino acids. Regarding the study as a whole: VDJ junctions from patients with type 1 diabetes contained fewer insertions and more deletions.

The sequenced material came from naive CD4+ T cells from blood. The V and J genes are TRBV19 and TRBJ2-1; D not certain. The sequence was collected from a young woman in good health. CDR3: CASGPYHNEQFF. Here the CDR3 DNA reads TGTGCCAGTGGGCCCTACCACAATGAGCAGTTCTTC.